These 21 T cell receptor beta chains share one sample of origin, sequenced in a study of type 1 regulatory T cells (dated by TCRdb to the early 2020s). Sequencing was carried out with an Illumina MiSeq. The public sequencing data were trimmed at Q25 with fastp and processed into clonotypes with MiXCR by TCRdb, which kept only in-frame beta chains. Each CDR3 protein gets just one entry, which takes the most common genes and DNA from the rows behind it. The sample table contains about 67,000 distinct CDR3 sequences; only one count was recorded for about 50% of them. Together, the top ten hold roughly 2.1% of the sample. Their target antigens are unknown. The material sequenced was cultured non-Tr1 T cells, either the whole culture or a sorted T cell fraction (not recorded which). The label giving this sample's cell subset or site can be read as: non-Tr1 population from the T-allo10 product. The receptors come from a human donor in good health.

The chain has TRBV20-1 and TRBJ1-5; maybe TRBD1 (6 bases). The CDR3 is made up of 14 amino acids. The ends were cut back, 3 bases at V and 1 base at J, with 10 bases in the middle. Germline CDR1 and CDR2: DFQATT and SNEGSKA (reference sequence). The chain's CDR3 is CSARRQESNQPQHF. In DNA form, the CDR3 reads TGCAGTGCTAGGAGACAGGAGAGCAATCAGCCCCAGCATTTT.

The chain is built from TRBV12-3 or TRBV12-4 and TRBJ2-4, with D unclear. The V end lost 2 bases, the J end lost 0 bases, and 8 bases lay between the germline ends. The CDR3 runs 15 residues. The CDR3 DNA sequence: TGTGCCAGCAGTTTATTGGGGTTAGCCAAAAACATTCAGTACTTC. Its protein product is CASSLLGLAKNIQYF.

This clonotype was observed a handful of times. An end of the junction does not agree with germline; a read error may underlie this. The chain recombines TRBV2 with TRBJ2-5; D not certain. The germline gives CDR1 SNHLY, CDR2 FYNNEI. There are 12 residues in the CDR3. The CDR3 spells CASTEQGETQYF. In DNA form, the CDR3 reads TGTGCCAGCACTGAACAAGGGGAGACCCAGTACTTC.

V gene TRBV6-6 combines with J gene TRBJ1-5, with D hard to call. Trimming removed 6 bases from V and 4 bases from J, with 4 bases in between. CDR3 size: 11 residues. Germline lookup yields CDR1 MNHNY and CDR2 SVGAGI (reference sequence). The CDR3 nucleotides read TGTGCCAGCAGGGATAATCAGCCCCAGCATTTT. Protein sequence: CASRDNQPQHF.

This clonotype appeared a few times. The chain uses TRBV7-9 and TRBJ2-3; 8 nucleotides agree with TRBD1. The germline V gene encodes CDR1 SEHNR and CDR2 FQNEAQ (reference sequence). V was clipped by 5 bases and J by 3 bases; unmatched bases: 7. The CDR3 contains 15 residues. The CDR3 DNA sequence: TGTGCCAGCAGCCTCGACAGGGGTGGGACAGATACGCAGTATTTT. Its protein product is CASSLDRGGTDTQYF. The full variable domain, completed using reference TRBV7-9 and TRBJ2-3, is DTGVSQNPRHKITKRGQNVTFRCDPISEHNRLYWYRQTLGQGPEFLTYFQNEAQLEKSRLLSDRFSAERPKGSFSTLEIQRTEQGDSAMYLCASSLDRGGTDTQYFGPGTRLTVL.

This clonotype was found a few times. The chain uses TRBV27 and TRBJ2-2; TRBD1 matches 12 bases. The CDR3 extends over 17 amino acids. The germline CDR1 and CDR2 sequences are MNHEY and SMNVEV (reference sequence). Trimming at V came to 2 bases and at J to 7 bases, leaving 8 bases not matched to a gene. The CDR3 nucleotides read TGTGCCAGCAGTTTAACCGGGACAGGGGGCCGTTTCGGGGAGCTGTTTTTT. Protein product: CASSLTGTGGRFGELFF.

The CDR3 reads CASITRGANVLTF. CDR3 sequence (DNA): TGTGCCAGCATCACACGAGGGGCCAACGTCCTGACTTTC. The chain links TRBV3-1 to TRBJ2-6; D uncertain. The CDR3 is made up of 13 amino acids. Germline values: CDR1 LGHDT, CDR2 YNNKEL (reference sequence). With 7 bases removed from V and 4 bases from J, the gap between germline ends came to 8 bases.

Comments on this clonotype: One end of the junction is discordant with germline, which a read error may explain. The chain recombines TRBV6-5 with TRBJ2-7; D unclear. CDR1 and CDR2 from the germline V gene are MNHEY and SVGAGI. The CDR3 has 15 residues. For the CDR3, the DNA is TGTGCCGGCAGTTACGCAAGTATTGGGGTATACGAGCAGTACTTC. Encoded protein: CAGSYASIGVYEQYF.

As concerns this clonotype: No conserved phenylalanine or tryptophan is present at the end of the CDR3, so a read error is the likely explanation. It is unclear where the CDR3 begins or ends on the DNA, so no DNA is shown, and the CDR3 is as TCRdb lists it. The V and J genes are TRBV7-9 and TRBJ1-2; whether TRBD1, the table's D call, matches the DNA was not checked. Both ends counted, the CDR3 spans 12 residues. CDR1 and CDR2 (germline): SEHNR, FQNEAQ (reference sequence). CDR3 sequence reads: CASSLTGAPLKI.

This clonotype was detected once. The chain links TRBV3-1 to TRBJ2-7; 8 nucleotides align to TRBD1. The CDR3 consists of 15 residues. V shed 1 base and J 7 bases; nucleotides not matched to a gene: 9. From germline, CDR1 is LGHDT and CDR2 YNNKEL (reference sequence). The CDR3 reads CASSQVAGGIGEQYF. The CDR3 DNA follows: TGTGCCAGCAGCCAAGTCGCAGGGGGCATAGGGGAGCAGTACTTC.

The chain employs TRBV6-2 or TRBV6-3 and TRBJ2-3; 8 nucleotides agree with TRBD2. Germline assignment: CDR1 MNHEY and CDR2 SVGEGT. V shed 4 bases and J 2 bases; nucleotides not matched to a gene: 8. There are 16 residues in the CDR3. The CDR3 reads CASSFHLGGDTDTQYF. Here the CDR3 DNA reads TGTGCCAGCAGTTTCCATCTCGGGGGGGACACAGATACGCAGTATTTT.

This chain connects TRBV12-3 or TRBV12-4 to TRBJ1-2; no clear D. This CDR3 has 10 amino acids. V was shortened by 5 bases and J by 7 bases, with 5 bases between the two germline ends. CDR3 sequence (DNA): TGTGCCAGCAGTCGGTCTGGCTACACCTTC. This gives the protein CASSRSGYTF.

This clonotype was picked up a small number of times. The chain links TRBV20-1 to TRBJ2-7, with TRBD1 identical over 9 bases. The germline V gene encodes CDR1 DFQATT and CDR2 SNEGSKA (reference sequence). The CDR3 sequence is 14 residues long. V lost 6 bases and J lost 4; bases outside the gene matches: 10. CDR3 sequence (DNA): TGCAGTGCCTTTCCCGGGACAGGGAATTACGAGCAGTACTTC. It translates to CSAFPGTGNYEQYF.

This clonotype was observed a handful of times. The chain links TRBV18 to TRBJ2-7; 9 positions match TRBD1. CDR1 and CDR2 from the germline V gene are KGHSH and LQKENI. V was pared by 4 bases and J by 3 bases, with 7 bases of the junction left unmatched. The CDR3 loop spans 15 amino acids. The CDR3 region is CASSLGQGYVYEQYF. In DNA, the CDR3 is TGTGCCAGCTCACTGGGACAGGGCTATGTCTACGAGCAGTACTTC.

As for this clonotype: The junction differs from germline at one of its ends, possibly a read error. The chain carries TRBV11-3 and TRBJ2-2; 14 bases map to TRBD2. From germline, CDR1 is SGHNT and CDR2 YENEEA. CDR3 length: 16 amino acids. The CDR3 DNA sequence: TGTGCCAGCAGCTCGGGACTAGCGGGGGATACCGGGGGGCTGTTTTTT. Translation gives CASSSGLAGDTGGLFF.

The chain links TRBV10-3 to TRBJ2-1, with TRBD1 matching over 9 bases. J lost 6 bases, V lost 8 bases, and 8 bases had no gene match. Germline V gene sequence: CDR1 ENHRY, CDR2 SYGVKD. The CDR3 loop spans 14 amino acids. The CDR3 DNA follows: TGTGCCATCTCCCGGACAGGGGCCGGCAATGAGCAGTTCTTC. Translated, it gives CAISRTGAGNEQFF.

The chain couples TRBV12-3 or TRBV12-4 to TRBJ1-1; no definite D call. V was trimmed by 4 bases and J by 1 base, leaving 10 bases between them. CDR3 size: 14 residues. CDR3 sequence (DNA): TGTGCCAGCAGTTCTCCCGCCGGGAACACTGAAGCTTTCTTT. Translated, it gives CASSSPAGNTEAFF.

This clonotype was observed a few times. The chain couples TRBV28 to TRBJ2-6, with 7 bases identical to TRBD1. The V gene end was trimmed by 6 bases and the J gene end by 2 bases; junction bases not matched to a gene: 4. Germline CDR1 is MDHEN and CDR2 is SYDVKM. The CDR3 is 15 residues long. The chain's CDR3 is CASRSTGAGANVLTF. DNA for the CDR3: TGTGCCAGCAGATCTACAGGGGCTGGGGCCAACGTCCTGACTTTC.

This chain links TRBV15 with TRBJ1-2; D call uncertain. The CDR3 is 15 residues long. The V and J ends lost 1 base and 10 bases respectively, with 19 bases between them. In germline, CDR1 is LNHNV, CDR2 YYDKDF (reference sequence). CDR3 DNA sequence: TGTGCCACCAGCAGAGCCCGCGGCAAGGAAGGCCTCTACACCTTC. Residues: CATSRARGKEGLYTF.

The rearrangement links TRBV6-2 or TRBV6-3 to TRBJ2-6; D might be TRBD2 (5 bases). The CDR3 is made up of 14 amino acids. Germline V gene sequence: CDR1 MNHEY, CDR2 SVGEGT. V lost 5 bases to trimming and J lost 3 bases, with 8 bases between them. The CDR3 coding sequence is TGTGCCAGCAGTCCCGGAGGTGGGGCCAACGTCCTGACTTTC. This gives the protein CASSPGGGANVLTF.

The J gene is TRBJ2-6, the V gene TRBV3-1, with 7 bases that match TRBD2. Losses at the gene ends were 4 bases for V and 2 bases for J; bases not matched to a gene: 5. From germline, CDR1 is LGHDT and CDR2 YNNKEL (reference sequence). The CDR3 runs 16 residues. The CDR3 nucleotides are TGTGCCAGCAGCCCCGCCCGGGGGGCTGGGGCCAACGTCCTGACTTTC. Translating gives CASSPARGAGANVLTF.